This T cell receptor (beta chain) was recorded in a study of regulatory and conventional T cells in RAG deficiency. Germline CDR1 and CDR2: ENHRY and SYGVKD. This CDR3 has 15 residues. J gave up 2 bases and V 5 bases, and 8 bases lay outside the gene matches. Regulatory T cells were sorted from blood as CD4+ CD25-high CD127-low cells. Study findings and constraints: Shannon entropy was markedly lower and Simpson indices higher in RAG-deficient patients than control T-cell subsets. Omenn patients showed >90% Treg-Tconv overlap and shorter CDR3 lengths.

This clone was detected only a few times. The antigen is undetermined. Profiling relied on immunoSEQ multiplex PCR, and the TCRdb table lists in-frame clones only, not all of them. The sample has about 3,300 clones, 94% seen once. In addition, the sample was reused for a study of regulatory T cells. From that report: Primers: 52 TRBV forward and 13 TRBJ reverse.

This chain links TRBV10-3 with TRBJ1-2, with TRBD1 matching over 7 bases. The sequenced material came from CD4+ Tregs sorted from blood. This sequence originates from a human donor in good health. The CDR3 sequence: CAISKKGTENYGYTF. The CDR3 nucleotides are TGTGCCATCAGTAAAAAAGGGACAGAGAACTATGGCTACACCTTC.